This record concerns one T cell receptor beta chain sequence. Germline V gives CDR1 LNHNV, CDR2 YYDKDF (reference sequence). This CDR3 region has 15 residues. Trimming removed 5 bases from V and 4 bases from J; junction bases left unmatched: 4. The sample belongs to a study of blood T cell repertoires in COVID-19. Study overall: Samples representing acute and convalescent COVID-19 were sourced from the United States, Italy and Spain. T cells, B-cell-depleted T cells, or PBMCs provided the cDNA or gDNA that served as material.

Generated by immunoSEQ multiplex PCR, the TCRdb table keeps only in-frame clones and is missing some. The data contain 180,000 or so clones, approximately 85% of them singletons. Sequenced sample: peripheral blood. This TCR was recovered from a human donor with active or convalescent COVID-19. The donor label of this sample is uncertain. This rearrangement joins TRBV15 to TRBJ2-3; 12 bases agree with TRBD2. The CDR3 DNA follows: TGTGCCACCAGCGGGACTAGCGGGTCCGCAGATACGCAGTATTTT. Its protein product is CATSGTSGSADTQYF.